A selection of T cell receptor beta chains follows, all from one sample in a study of blood T cells in healthy people across ages. TCRdb used MiXCR to reprocess the 5' RACE reads, holding one entry per CDR3 protein. The sample shows about 640,000 distinct CDR3 sequences, about 54% of them seen only once. Sequencing input: blood. Receptor source: a man aged 60-69 years in good health. Each CDR3 is given with its conserved first and last residue. The D gene is left open where the match is weak. The size field is filled for only some rows; it gives once, few, many or a size class.

V	J	size	D	DNA	CDR3
TRBV6-6	TRBJ1-4	NA	NA	TGTGCCAGCAGTTACTCCGGGGGCAGTAATGAAAAACTGTTTTTT	CASSYSGGSNEKLFF
TRBV12-3/TRBV12-4	TRBJ2-7	NA	TRBD1	TGTGCCCTCCCAGGGGGCTCCTACGAGCAGTACTTC	CALPGGSYEQYF
TRBV24-1	TRBJ1-2	NA	NA	TGTGCCACCAGTGACCCGAGAGCGGGTTATGGCTACACCTTC	CATSDPRAGYGYTF
TRBV7-8	TRBJ1-2	once	TRBD1	TGTGCCAGCAGCCTCACTTCGGGAGGGGGCGACGGCTACACCTTC	CASSLTSGGGDGYTF
TRBV6-6	TRBJ2-5	NA	TRBD2	TGTGCCAGCAGTACGACTAGCGGGGGTGAAAGAGAGACCCAGTACTTC	CASSTTSGGERETQYF
TRBV3-1	TRBJ2-1	NA	TRBD1	TGTGCCAGCAGCAATTTGGGACAGGGGCCTCAAGGGAATGAGCAGTTCTTC	CASSNLGQGPQGNEQFF
TRBV7-9	TRBJ2-2	NA	NA	TGTGCCAGCACAACCGCGGGACGCGGGGAGCTGTTTTTT	CASTTAGRGELFF
TRBV24-1	TRBJ2-5	once	TRBD1	TGTGCCACCAGTGATCTAATTACAGGGGAAGAGACCCAGTACTTC	CATSDLITGEETQYF
TRBV10-1	TRBJ2-4	few	TRBD1	TGCGCCAGCAGCGCTGGACAGGGGGGCATTCAGTACTTC	CASSAGQGGIQYF
TRBV11-2	TRBJ1-6	NA	NA	TGTGCCAGCCTCGGACAGACGAATTCACCCCTCCACTTT	CASLGQTNSPLHF
TRBV20-1	TRBJ2-6	many	NA	TGCAGTGCTAGCAGGGTGGCTGGGGCCAACGTCCTGACTTTC	CSASRVAGANVLTF
TRBV7-6	TRBJ1-5	NA	TRBD1	TGTGCCAGCAGCCAGGACAGGGGGCGCGGTCAGCCCCAGCATTTT	CASSQDRGRGQPQHF
TRBV4-1	TRBJ2-1	few	TRBD2	TGCGCCAGCAGAACTAGCGGGGGGGCCAATGAGCAGTTCTTC	CASRTSGGANEQFF
TRBV6-5	TRBJ1-6	NA	NA	TGTGCCAGCAGTTACAGCTCCTATAATTCACCCCTCCACTTT	CASSYSSYNSPLHF
TRBV6-7	TRBJ2-1	few	TRBD2	TGTGCCAGCAGTTCACCGGGACTAGCGGGGGGAAACAATGAGCAGTTCTTC	CASSSPGLAGGNNEQFF
TRBV4-2	TRBJ2-5	NA	NA	TGTGCCAGCAGCCCCGCCTCCGGGGGCCTCCAAGAGACCCAGTACTTC	CASSPASGGLQETQYF
TRBV4-1	TRBJ2-1	NA	NA	TGCGCCAGCAACACCCGGCGCAATGAGCAGTTCTTC	CASNTRRNEQFF
TRBV5-1	TRBJ1-2	NA	TRBD1	TGCGCCAGCAGCCTAACCGGGACAGGGGGCGCGCACTATGGCTACACCTTC	CASSLTGTGGAHYGYTF
TRBV27	TRBJ2-1	few	TRBD2	TGTGCCAGCAGTTCGAGCGGGGGGGCCTTCAATGAGCAGTTCTTC	CASSSSGGAFNEQFF
TRBV4-1	TRBJ2-5	few	TRBD1	TGCGCCAGCAGCTCGGGACAGGGGGTAGAGACCCAGTACTTC	CASSSGQGVETQYF
TRBV3-1	TRBJ1-6	NA	NA	TGTGCCAGCAGCCAAGATTATGGGACCTCCTATAATTCACCCCTCCACTTT	CASSQDYGTSYNSPLHF
TRBV12-3/TRBV12-4	TRBJ1-3	NA	TRBD1	TGTGCCAGCAGGGGACAGGGACACACCATATATTTT	CASRGQGHTIYF
TRBV21-1	TRBJ2-5	NA	NA	TGTGCCAGCAGCATCCAGAAAGCGGGGGGTAACAATGAGCAGTACTTC	CASSIQKAGGNNEQYF
TRBV5-1	TRBJ1-2	NA	NA	TGCGCCAGCAGCTTAGCACCACCTAACTATGGCTACACCTTC	CASSLAPPNYGYTF
TRBV9	TRBJ2-7	NA	NA	TGTGCCAGCAGCGTCGGGCAGGAGATGTACGAGCAGTACTTC	CASSVGQEMYEQYF
TRBV4-1	TRBJ2-7	NA	TRBD2	TGCGCCAGCAGCCAAGATCGGGGGGCCTACGAGCAGTACTTC	CASSQDRGAYEQYF
TRBV18	TRBJ1-2	once	NA	TGTGCCAGCTCACCGAAGGGCAGAGGGCCCTACTATGGCTACACCTTC	CASSPKGRGPYYGYTF
TRBV5-1	TRBJ2-1	NA	TRBD1	TGCGCCAGCAGCTATGGGACAGGGAATGGTAATGAGCAGTTCTTC	CASSYGTGNGNEQFF
TRBV7-9	TRBJ2-3	NA	TRBD2	TGTGCCAGCAGCCTACGGACTAGCGGATTAACAGATACGCAGTATTTT	CASSLRTSGLTDTQYF
TRBV25-1	TRBJ2-5	few	TRBD2	TGTGCCAGCCCGACTAGCGGGGGGTTGGAGGAAGAGACCCAGTACTTC	CASPTSGGLEEETQYF
TRBV11-2	TRBJ2-7	NA	TRBD1	TGTGCCAGCAGCATCGGGACAGGGGTCTACGAGCAGTACTTC	CASSIGTGVYEQYF
TRBV7-9	TRBJ1-4	NA	NA	TGTGCCAGCAGCTTAGCCAGGATTGGACCAGAAGGGGAAAAACTGTTTTTT	CASSLARIGPEGEKLFF
TRBV4-2	TRBJ1-2	few	NA	TGTGCCAGCAGCCAAGTTGGGGACTCTAACTATGGCTACACCTTC	CASSQVGDSNYGYTF
TRBV29-1	TRBJ2-3	NA	NA	TGCAGCGTCCAACAGGGAGGGGGGACAGATACGCAGTATTTT	CSVQQGGGTDTQYF
TRBV20-1	TRBJ1-5	NA	TRBD1	TGCAGTGCTAGAGCCCCGACAGGGGGAAGAGGGGTAGAGCATTTT	CSARAPTGGRGVEHF
TRBV5-5	TRBJ2-7	NA	NA	TGTGCCAGCAGCCAAAGCAGGGTAGACTACGAGCAGTACTTC	CASSQSRVDYEQYF
TRBV6-2/TRBV6-3	TRBJ2-3	few	NA	TGTGCCAGCAGTTACTCGACTAGCACAGATACGCAGTATTTT	CASSYSTSTDTQYF
TRBV3-1	TRBJ2-1	NA	TRBD2	TGTGCCAGCAGCAGTACTAGCGGGGCTGCCTACAATGAGCAGTTCTTC	CASSSTSGAAYNEQFF
TRBV5-1	TRBJ2-7	NA	TRBD1	TGCGCCAGCAGCTTACGGACAGGGGACCCCAACGAGCAGTACTTC	CASSLRTGDPNEQYF
TRBV5-1	TRBJ1-2	NA	TRBD1	TGCGCCAGCAGCTCAACCCGGGACAGTAACTATGGCTACACCTTC	CASSSTRDSNYGYTF
TRBV5-6	TRBJ2-7	NA	TRBD1	TGTGCCAGCAGTTCAGGGCAGAAGGGGGCCCCCCAGTACTTC	CASSSGQKGAPQYF
TRBV6-5	TRBJ2-5	few	NA	TGTGCCAGCAGCCGGGCGTCCAGAGAGACCCAGTACTTC	CASSRASRETQYF
TRBV11-2	TRBJ1-2	NA	TRBD1	TGTGCCAGCAGCTTAGATCCGGGACAGGGAAGCTCTAACTATGGCTACACCTTC	CASSLDPGQGSSNYGYTF
TRBV7-9	TRBJ2-7	NA	TRBD2	TGTGCCAGCAGCCGACTAGCGGGGGGTGAAAATGAGCAGTACTTC	CASSRLAGGENEQYF
TRBV6-6	TRBJ2-1	NA	NA	TGTGCCAGCAGCCTGGGACTCGGGGGAGAGACCCAGTTCTTC	CASSLGLGGETQFF
TRBV21-1	TRBJ2-7	NA	NA	TGTGCCAGCAGCAAAGCCGGGACAGGGGATGCCTACGAGCAGTACTTC	CASSKAGTGDAYEQYF
TRBV6-5	TRBJ2-5	NA	TRBD2	TGTGCCAGCAGGCTCCTAGCGGGGGGGCGCCAAGAGACCCAGTACTTC	CASRLLAGGRQETQYF
TRBV20-1	TRBJ1-2	NA	TRBD1	TGCAGTGCTCCGGACAGGGTCTATGGCTACACCTTC	CSAPDRVYGYTF
TRBV25-1	TRBJ2-3	few	NA	TGTGCCAGCAGTGATCCAGGGCGAGTCACAGATACGCAGTATTTT	CASSDPGRVTDTQYF
TRBV29-1	TRBJ2-7	NA	NA	TGCAGCGTTGATGGTCCCTCCTACGAGCAGTACTTC	CSVDGPSYEQYF
TRBV10-1	TRBJ2-3	NA	NA	TGTGCCAGCAGTGAATCTGGCACAGATACGCAGTATTTT	CASSESGTDTQYF
TRBV20-1	TRBJ2-7	NA	TRBD2	TGCAGTGCTAGATCACCGGGACTAGCGGGGGGCGGCCCTCGCGAGCAGTACTTC	CSARSPGLAGGGPREQYF
TRBV11-2	TRBJ2-7	NA	NA	TGTGCCAGCAGCTTAATCACAGAATCCTACGAGCAGTACTTC	CASSLITESYEQYF
TRBV18	TRBJ2-7	many	TRBD1	TGTGCCAGCTCACTTCGGACAGGCTACGAGCAGTACTTC	CASSLRTGYEQYF
TRBV14	TRBJ2-7	few	TRBD1	TGTGCCAGCAGCCCCTGGACAGGGGGCGGCGAGCAGTACTTC	CASSPWTGGGEQYF
TRBV28	TRBJ1-2	few	NA	TGTGCCAGCAGTGCCCCCGCGGGAGCCAACTATGGCTACACCTTC	CASSAPAGANYGYTF
TRBV19	TRBJ2-7	NA	TRBD1	TGTGCCAGTAGTGTTCGACAGGGGCCCCTCTACGAGCAGTACTTC	CASSVRQGPLYEQYF